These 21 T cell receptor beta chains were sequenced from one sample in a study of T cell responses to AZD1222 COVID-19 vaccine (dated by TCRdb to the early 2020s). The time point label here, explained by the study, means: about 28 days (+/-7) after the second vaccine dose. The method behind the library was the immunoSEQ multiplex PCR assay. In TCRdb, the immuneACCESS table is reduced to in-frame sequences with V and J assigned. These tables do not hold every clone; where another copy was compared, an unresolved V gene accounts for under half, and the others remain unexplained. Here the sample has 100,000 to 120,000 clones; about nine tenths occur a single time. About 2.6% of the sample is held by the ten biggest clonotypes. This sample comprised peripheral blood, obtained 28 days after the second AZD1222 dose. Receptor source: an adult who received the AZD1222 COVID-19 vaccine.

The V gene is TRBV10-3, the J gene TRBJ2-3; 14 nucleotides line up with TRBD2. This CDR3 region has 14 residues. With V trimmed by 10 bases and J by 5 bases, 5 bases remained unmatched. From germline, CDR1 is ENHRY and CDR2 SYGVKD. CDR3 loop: CATLGTSGGDTQYF. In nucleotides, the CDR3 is TGTGCCACCCTCGGGACTAGCGGGGGAGATACGCAGTATTTT.

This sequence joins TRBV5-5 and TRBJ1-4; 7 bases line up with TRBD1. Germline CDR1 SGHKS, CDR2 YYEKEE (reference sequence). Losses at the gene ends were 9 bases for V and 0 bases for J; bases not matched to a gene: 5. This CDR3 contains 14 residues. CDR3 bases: TGTGCCACGCGACAGGGCGCAACTAATGAAAAACTGTTTTTT. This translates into CATRQGATNEKLFF. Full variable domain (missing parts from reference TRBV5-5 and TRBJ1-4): DAGVTQSPTHLIKTRGQQVTLRCSPISGHKSVSWYQQVLGQGPQFIFQYYEKEERGRGNFPDRFSARQFPNYSSELNVNALLLGDSALYLCATRQGATNEKLFFGSGTQLSVL.

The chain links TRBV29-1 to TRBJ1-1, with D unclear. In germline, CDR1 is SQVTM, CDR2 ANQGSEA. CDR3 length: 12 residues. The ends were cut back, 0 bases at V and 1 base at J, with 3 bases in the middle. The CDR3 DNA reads TGCAGCGTTGAAGAACAGAACACTGAAGCTTTCTTT. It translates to CSVEEQNTEAFF.

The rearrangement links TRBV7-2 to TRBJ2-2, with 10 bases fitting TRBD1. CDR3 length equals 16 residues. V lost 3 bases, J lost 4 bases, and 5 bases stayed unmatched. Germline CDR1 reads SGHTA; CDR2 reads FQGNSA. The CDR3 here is CASSLTGGAGTGELFF. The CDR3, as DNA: TGTGCCAGCAGCTTGACAGGGGGCGCGGGCACCGGGGAGCTGTTTTTT.

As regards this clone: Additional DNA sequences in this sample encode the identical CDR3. CDR3 in DNA: TGTGCCAGCAGCCGCGGACAGGGAAACACTGAAGCTTTCTTT. Translation: CASSRGQGNTEAFF. V gene TRBV3-1 (or the pseudogene TRBV3-2) combines with J gene TRBJ1-1; 8 bases map to TRBD1. With 4 bases clipped from V and 2 bases from J, the junction kept 3 bases outside the gene matches. Germline CDR1 reads LGHDT; CDR2 reads YNNKEL (reference sequence). There are 14 residues in the CDR3.

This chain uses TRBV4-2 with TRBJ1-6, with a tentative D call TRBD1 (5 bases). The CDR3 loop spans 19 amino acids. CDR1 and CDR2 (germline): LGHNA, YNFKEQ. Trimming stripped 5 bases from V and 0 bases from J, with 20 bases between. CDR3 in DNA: TGTGCCAGCAGCAGGGACGCCGCAAGGCCGAGCTCCTATAATTCACCCCTCCACTTT. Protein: CASSRDAARPSSYNSPLHF.

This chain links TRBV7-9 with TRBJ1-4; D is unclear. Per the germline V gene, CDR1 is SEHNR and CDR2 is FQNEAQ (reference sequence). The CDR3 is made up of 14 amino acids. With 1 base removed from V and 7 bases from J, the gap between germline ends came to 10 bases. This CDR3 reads CASSLGGGGEKLFF. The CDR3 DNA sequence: TGTGCCAGCAGCTTAGGAGGAGGAGGTGAAAAACTGTTTTTT.

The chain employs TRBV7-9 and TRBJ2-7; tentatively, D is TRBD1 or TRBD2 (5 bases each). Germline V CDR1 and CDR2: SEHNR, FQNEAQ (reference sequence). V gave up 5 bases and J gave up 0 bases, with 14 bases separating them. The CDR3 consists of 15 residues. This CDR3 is CASSPPMGTSYEQYF. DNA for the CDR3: TGTGCCAGCAGCCCACCCATGGGGACCTCCTACGAGCAGTACTTC.

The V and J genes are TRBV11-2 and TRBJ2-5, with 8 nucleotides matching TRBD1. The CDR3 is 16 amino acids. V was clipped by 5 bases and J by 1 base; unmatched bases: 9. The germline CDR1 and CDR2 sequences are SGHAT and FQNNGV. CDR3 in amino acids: CASSTRTGPRQETQYF. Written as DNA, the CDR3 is TGTGCCAGCAGCACTAGGACAGGGCCCCGCCAAGAGACCCAGTACTTC.

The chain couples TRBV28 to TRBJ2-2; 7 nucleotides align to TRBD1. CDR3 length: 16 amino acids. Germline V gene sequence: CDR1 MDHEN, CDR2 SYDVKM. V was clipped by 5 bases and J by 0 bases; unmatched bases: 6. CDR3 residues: CASSNPGTANTGELFF. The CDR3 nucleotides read TGTGCCAGCAGTAACCCAGGGACAGCGAACACCGGGGAGCTGTTTTTT.

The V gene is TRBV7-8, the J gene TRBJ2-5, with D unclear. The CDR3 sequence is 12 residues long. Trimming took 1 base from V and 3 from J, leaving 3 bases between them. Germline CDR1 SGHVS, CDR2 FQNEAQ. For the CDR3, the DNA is TGTGCCAGCAGCTTAGTAGAAGAGACCCAGTACTTC. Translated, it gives CASSLVEETQYF.

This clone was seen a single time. CDR3 in DNA: TGTGCCAGCGCCCCAGGCTACCAAGAGACCCAGTACTTC. Protein: CASAPGYQETQYF. The rearrangement joins TRBV7-3 to TRBJ2-5; no definite D call. This CDR3 spans 13 amino acids. V lost 8 bases and J 0 bases, leaving 10 bases between the germline ends. Germline V gene data show CDR1 as SGHTA and CDR2 as FQGTGA. Supplemented by reference TRBV7-3 and TRBJ2-5, the full variable domain reads GAGVSQTPSNKVTEKGKYVELRCDPISGHTALYWYRQSLGQGPEFLIYFQGTGAADDSGLPNDRFFAVRPEGSVSTLKIQRTERGDSAVYLCASAPGYQETQYFGPGTRLLVL.

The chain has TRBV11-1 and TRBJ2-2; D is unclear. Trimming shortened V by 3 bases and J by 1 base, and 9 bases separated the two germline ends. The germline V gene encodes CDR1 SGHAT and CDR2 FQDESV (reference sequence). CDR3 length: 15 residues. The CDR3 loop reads CASSLIQGNTGELFF. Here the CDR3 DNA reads TGTGCCAGCAGCTTGATCCAAGGGAACACCGGGGAGCTGTTTTTT. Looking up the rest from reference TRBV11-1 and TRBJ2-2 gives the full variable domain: EAEVAQSPRYKITEKSQAVAFWCDPISGHATLYWYRQILGQGPELLVQFQDESVVDDSQLPKDRFSAERLKGVDSTLKIQPAELGDSAMYLCASSLIQGNTGELFFGEGSRLTVL.

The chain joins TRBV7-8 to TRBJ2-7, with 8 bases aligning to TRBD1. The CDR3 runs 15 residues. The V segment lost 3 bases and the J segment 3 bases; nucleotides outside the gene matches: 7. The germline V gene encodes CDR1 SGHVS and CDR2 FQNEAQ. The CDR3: CASSFFGQGGYEQYF. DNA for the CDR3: TGTGCCAGCAGCTTTTTCGGACAGGGCGGCTACGAGCAGTACTTC.

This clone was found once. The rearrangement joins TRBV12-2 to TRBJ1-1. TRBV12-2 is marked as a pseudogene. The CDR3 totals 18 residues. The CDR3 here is CASLSQGQRERGETEAFF. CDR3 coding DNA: TGTGCAAGTCTGTCACAGGGACAGAGGGAGCGGGGCGAAACTGAAGCTTTCTTT.

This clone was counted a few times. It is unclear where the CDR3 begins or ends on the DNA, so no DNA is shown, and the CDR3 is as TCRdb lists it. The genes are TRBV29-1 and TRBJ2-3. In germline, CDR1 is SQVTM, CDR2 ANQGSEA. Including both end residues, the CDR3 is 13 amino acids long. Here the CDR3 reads CSVVFGGGTVEYF.

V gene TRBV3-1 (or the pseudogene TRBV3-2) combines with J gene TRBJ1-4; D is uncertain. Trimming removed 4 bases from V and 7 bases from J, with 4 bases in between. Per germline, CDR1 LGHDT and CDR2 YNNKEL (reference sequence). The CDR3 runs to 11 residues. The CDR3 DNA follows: TGTGCCAGCAGCCCGGGTGAAAAACTGTTTTTT. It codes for CASSPGEKLFF.

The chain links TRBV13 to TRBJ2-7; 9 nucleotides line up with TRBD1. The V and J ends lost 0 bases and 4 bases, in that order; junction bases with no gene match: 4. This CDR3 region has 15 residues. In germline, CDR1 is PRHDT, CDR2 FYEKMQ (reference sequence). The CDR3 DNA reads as TGTGCCAGCAGCTTAGGGCGGACAGGGGCTTACGAGCAGTACTTC. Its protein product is CASSLGRTGAYEQYF.

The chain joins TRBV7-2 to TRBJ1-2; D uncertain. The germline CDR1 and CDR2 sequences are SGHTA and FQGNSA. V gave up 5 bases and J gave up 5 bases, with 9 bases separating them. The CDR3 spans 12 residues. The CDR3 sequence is CASSGQDYGYTF. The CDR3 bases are TGTGCCAGCAGCGGGCAGGATTATGGCTACACCTTC.

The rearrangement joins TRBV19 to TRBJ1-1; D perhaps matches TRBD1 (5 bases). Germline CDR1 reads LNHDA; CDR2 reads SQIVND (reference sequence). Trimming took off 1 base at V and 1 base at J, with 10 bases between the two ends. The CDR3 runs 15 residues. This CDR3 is CASSIGGRPNTEAFF. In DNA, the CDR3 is TGTGCCAGTAGTATAGGGGGCAGACCGAACACTGAAGCTTTCTTT.

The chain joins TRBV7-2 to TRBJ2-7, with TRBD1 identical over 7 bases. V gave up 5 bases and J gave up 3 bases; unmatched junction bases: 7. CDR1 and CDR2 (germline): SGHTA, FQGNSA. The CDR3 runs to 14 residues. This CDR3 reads CASSPRTGRYEQYF. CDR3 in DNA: TGTGCCAGCAGCCCCCGGACAGGACGCTACGAGCAGTACTTC.